This T cell receptor (beta chain) emerged from a study of shared clonotypes between healthy human individuals. Assay used: immunoSEQ multiplex PCR; TCRdb lists only in-frame clones, some missing. The table lists under 200,000 clones, over 85% of them singletons. Study results and limitations: Only blood underwent sampling, and tissue repertoires likely differ.

Concerning this clone: What it binds is not known.

The sample consisted of naive CD4+ T cells sorted from blood. Subset reported: CD45RA+ positively selected. The sequence was collected from a woman between 25 and 40 years old in good health.

The CDR3 DNA is TGTGCCAGCAGCTTAATAAGGAGACAGGGGGCTTTCGGCTACACCTTC. Protein: CASSLIRRQGAFGYTF. V gene TRBV11-2 combines with J gene TRBJ1-2, with 10 positions matching TRBD1. J was trimmed by 8 bases and V by 2 bases; bases with no gene match: 11. Germline-derived CDR1 and CDR2 are SGHAT and FQNNGV. The CDR3 has 16 residues.